The 28 T cell receptor delta chains reported below all come from one sample, sequenced in a study of gamma-delta chains in newborns, infants, children. TCRdb reanalyzed the reads using CATT. The table records some 10,000 delta-chain clones, 9% to 10% of them present only once. Material for sequencing was blood. These receptors came from a child who was a newborn, infant or young child, either healthy, febrile or measles-vaccinated (not recorded which).

This clone was counted only a few times. The CDR3 sequence is CACDIVGYTDKLIF. The CDR3 region has the DNA TGTGCCTGTGACATCGTGGGGTACACCGATAAACTCATCTTT. V and J are TRDV2 and TRDJ1; D perhaps matches TRDD3 (5 bases). Trimming shortened V by 2 bases and J by 0 bases, and 9 bases separated the two germline ends. This CDR3 comprises 14 residues. The germline gives CDR1 GEAIGNYY, CDR2 EKD.

Relative to its sample, this clone is medium-sized (0.01 to 0.1%). The chain is built from TRDV2 and TRDJ1; no definite D call. Per germline, CDR1 GEAIGNYY and CDR2 EKD. The CDR3 extends over 19 amino acids. Trimming took 0 bases from V and 9 from J, leaving 31 bases between them. The CDR3 DNA reads as TGTGCCTGTGACACCGTATCCGATCCCCCCGGTAGCGTCGGACTAGAACTCATCTTT. This translates into CACDTVSDPPGSVGLELIF.

This clone has more than one count but fewer than ten. A far larger clone is one nucleotide away, so this likely arose from a read error. The rearrangement links TRDV2 to TRDJ1, with 13 bases that match TRDD3. The CDR3 spans 21 residues. Germline assignment: CDR1 GEAIGNYY and CDR2 EKD. The V and J ends lost 0 bases and 0 bases, in that order; junction bases with no gene match: 15. The CDR3 loop reads CACDTLLGDTQSGRHTDKLIF. The CDR3 DNA is TGTGCCTGTGACACCTTACTGGGGGATACGCAATCGGGGCGTCACACCGATAAACTCATCTTT.

The table lists this clone with a few counts. The CDR3 spells CACDTLWGVRYDKLIF. Written as DNA, the CDR3 is TGTGCCTGTGACACTCTATGGGGGGTACGATACGATAAACTCATCTTT. The chain carries TRDV2 and TRDJ1, with D possibly matching TRDD3 (6 bases). The CDR3 loop spans 16 amino acids. Trimming shortened V by 1 base and J by 4 bases, and 18 bases separated the two germline ends. Germline CDR1 reads GEAIGNYY; CDR2 reads EKD.

As concerns this clone: The same CDR3 is also encoded by other DNA sequences in this sample. The chain links TRDV2 to TRDJ1; D possibly corresponds to TRDD3 (6 bases). Per the germline V gene, CDR1 is GEAIGNYY and CDR2 is EKD. The CDR3 consists of 18 residues. The germline V and J ends were trimmed by 3 bases and 1 base, with 23 bases remaining between them. This CDR3 reads CACDRLLAGDPFTDKLIF. CDR3 bases: TGTGCCTGTGACCGCCTTCTGGCTGGGGACCCTTTCACCGATAAACTCATCTTT.

Details on this clone: Other DNA sequences in this specimen translate into the identical CDR3. The genes are TRDV2 and TRDJ3; 7 bases agree with TRDD3. CDR1 is GEAIGNYY, CDR2 EKD, per germline. The CDR3 contains 20 residues. V lost 1 base and J lost 1; bases outside the gene matches: 12. The CDR3 DNA is TGTGCCTGTGACACGGGATACCCCGCGGGATCTTCCTGGGACACCCGACAGATGTTTTTC. Protein product: CACDTGYPAGSSWDTRQMFF.

Of note for this clone: Other DNA variants within this sample encode the same CDR3. V and J are TRDV2 and TRDJ3, with 7 bases identical to TRDD3. Losses at the gene ends were 3 bases for V and 0 bases for J; bases not matched to a gene: 7. CDR3 length: 18 residues. Germline-derived CDR1 and CDR2 are GEAIGNYY and EKD. In DNA, the CDR3 is TGTGCCTGTGACTACTGGGGAGGATCCTCCTGGGACACCCGACAGATGTTTTTC. Translated, it gives CACDYWGGSSWDTRQMFF.

CDR3 sequence: CACDTLGTFSSSGTTDKLIF. The DNA for the CDR3 is TGTGCCTGTGACACCTTGGGGACTTTTTCGTCATCTGGGACCACCGATAAACTCATCTTT. This chain joins TRDV2 and TRDJ1; tentative D call: TRDD3 (5 bases). Trimming pared 0 bases from V and 1 base from J, leaving 26 bases between. The CDR3 consists of 20 residues. Germline lookup yields CDR1 GEAIGNYY and CDR2 EKD.

The chain couples TRDV2 to TRDJ1, with 13 bases lining up with TRDD3. Per the germline V gene, CDR1 is GEAIGNYY and CDR2 is EKD. This CDR3 contains 17 residues. The trim removed 3 bases at V and 1 base at J, leaving 7 bases unmatched. For the CDR3, the DNA is TGTGCCTGTGACCCACTGGGGGATACGGGGGGCACCGATAAACTCATCTTT. Its protein is CACDPLGDTGGTDKLIF.

The CDR3 coding sequence is TGTGCTCTTGGGCCTCCTGGGGTCCTTCCCACTTGTCTGGGGGGCCCTACCGATAAACTCATCTTT. Protein product: CALGPPGVLPTCLGGPTDKLIF. This rearrangement joins TRDV1 to TRDJ1; perhaps TRDD3 as D (7 bases). The CDR3 is made up of 22 amino acids. V gave up 5 bases and J gave up 2 bases, with 36 bases separating them. CDR1 and CDR2 (germline): TSWWSYY, QGS.

J is TRDJ3 and V is TRDV2; TRDD3 matches at 11 bases. Germline V lookup: CDR1 GEAIGNYY, CDR2 EKD. There are 18 residues in the CDR3. V gave up 2 bases and J gave up 2 bases; unmatched junction bases: 4. The CDR3 loop is CACDNWGIGTWDTRQMFF. DNA for the CDR3: TGTGCCTGTGACAACTGGGGGATAGGGACCTGGGACACCCGACAGATGTTTTTC.

Comment on this clone: Other DNA sequences in this sample translate to the same CDR3. The J gene is TRDJ3, the V gene TRDV2; TRDD3 matches 8 bases. CDR1 is GEAIGNYY, CDR2 EKD, per germline. There are 18 residues in the CDR3. V shed 0 bases, J shed 0 bases, and the junction held 3 bases outside the gene matches. Here the CDR3 DNA reads TGTGCCTGTGACACCTTGGGGGATCGCTCCTGGGACACCCGACAGATGTTTTTC. This gives the protein CACDTLGDRSWDTRQMFF.

CDR3 in amino acids: CALGELAGLLFNSHTDKLIF. CDR3 bases: TGTGCTCTTGGGGAATTGGCCGGCCTTCTCTTTAACTCTCACACCGATAAACTCATCTTT. The V call is TRDV1, the J call TRDJ1, with a weak D call TRDD2 (5 bases). Germline CDR1 is TSWWSYY and CDR2 is QGS. There are 20 residues in the CDR3. The V end was cut by 2 bases, the J end by 0 bases, with 25 bases between.

This clone has more than one count but fewer than ten. Other DNA sequences in this specimen translate into the identical CDR3. This chain joins TRDV2 and TRDJ3; 13 nucleotides match TRDD3. The V segment lost 0 bases and the J segment 0 bases; nucleotides outside the gene matches: 4. The CDR3 totals 20 residues. Germline CDR1 GEAIGNYY, CDR2 EKD. Written as DNA, the CDR3 is TGTGCCTGTGACACCCTTACTGGGGGATACGGCTCCTGGGACACCCGACAGATGTTTTTC. This codes for CACDTLTGGYGSWDTRQMFF.

The table lists this clone with a few counts. The chain carries TRDV2 and TRDJ1, with 13 bases lining up with TRDD3. From germline, CDR1 is GEAIGNYY and CDR2 EKD. With 0 bases clipped from V and 2 bases from J, the junction kept 8 bases outside the gene matches. CDR3 size: 18 residues. The CDR3 protein is CACDTVPLGDTGTDKLIF. DNA of the CDR3: TGTGCCTGTGACACCGTGCCACTGGGGGATACGGGGACCGATAAACTCATCTTT.

Comment on this clone: Given a far larger clone just one base away, this is likely a sequencing read error. Within the sample, other DNA sequences also encode this same CDR3. The chain has TRDV2 and TRDJ1; D unclear. From germline, CDR1 is GEAIGNYY and CDR2 EKD. The V gene lost 1 base and the J gene lost 0 bases, with 8 bases spanning the gap. The CDR3 is 14 amino acids. CDR3 sequence (DNA): TGTGCCTGTGACACGCTACTGTACACCGATAAACTCATCTTT. This gives the protein CACDTLLYTDKLIF.

The J gene is TRDJ3, the V gene TRDV2; 9 nucleotides line up with TRDD3. The CDR3 sequence is 18 residues long. V dropped 0 bases and J dropped 1; count of bases not matched to a gene: 3. Germline loops: CDR1 GEAIGNYY, CDR2 EKD. CDR3 protein: CACDTVGDISWDTRQMFF. The DNA for the CDR3 is TGTGCCTGTGACACCGTGGGGGATATTTCCTGGGACACCCGACAGATGTTTTTC.

This clone is categorized as medium-sized. V usage is TRDV2 and J usage is TRDJ1; possibly TRDD3 for D (6 bases). The CDR3 loop spans 20 amino acids. Trimming cost V 3 bases and J 3 bases, with 31 bases left between them. CDR1 and CDR2 from the germline V gene are GEAIGNYY and EKD. The CDR3 region has the DNA TGTGCCTGTGACCTCTTACCCGACCTGGGGTTCCAGGGTGTGGCCGATAAACTCATCTTT. Its translation: CACDLLPDLGFQGVADKLIF.

In its sample, this clone was seen a few times. This sequence joins TRDV2 and TRDJ3; D gene ambiguous. The CDR3 loop spans 18 amino acids. Germline CDR1 reads GEAIGNYY; CDR2 reads EKD. V was clipped by 1 base and J by 0 bases, with 12 bases between them. The CDR3, as DNA: TGTGCCTGTGACACTGTGGATGCGAGCTCCTGGGACACCCGACAGATGTTTTTC. Amino acid sequence: CACDTVDASSWDTRQMFF.

This clone has more than one count but fewer than ten. The chain joins TRDV2 to TRDJ3, with 9 bases fitting TRDD3. The CDR3 extends over 20 amino acids. With V trimmed by 0 bases and J by 0 bases, 8 bases remained unmatched. Germline CDR1 GEAIGNYY, CDR2 EKD. In DNA form, the CDR3 reads TGTGCCTGTGACACCGGTTGGGGGATAGGGAGCTCCTGGGACACCCGACAGATGTTTTTC. Translated: CACDTGWGIGSSWDTRQMFF.

This chain uses TRDV1 with TRDJ1; 10 bases agree with TRDD3. The germline gives CDR1 TSWWSYY, CDR2 QGS. CDR3 size: 22 residues. With V trimmed by 1 base and J by 3 bases, 23 bases remained unmatched. The CDR3 region is CALGEQRFLHWGIPLGADKLIF. In DNA form, the CDR3 reads TGTGCTCTTGGGGAACAGAGATTCCTACATTGGGGGATACCGCTGGGGGCCGATAAACTCATCTTT.

V usage is TRDV2 and J usage is TRDJ1, with 9 bases lining up with TRDD3. CDR1 and CDR2 (germline): GEAIGNYY, EKD. This CDR3 is 17 amino acids long. V lost 0 bases and J lost 8; bases outside the gene matches: 15. As DNA, the CDR3 is TGTGCCTGTGACACCGTTGCGGGGCCTGGGGATACGGGGAAACTCATCTTT. As protein: CACDTVAGPGDTGKLIF.

In regard to this clone: A much larger clone lies one base from this, so it may be a read error. This sample includes further DNA sequences coding for the same CDR3. The chain carries TRDV2 and TRDJ2; 10 bases map to TRDD3. The CDR3 runs to 15 residues. Looked up from germline, CDR1 is GEAIGNYY and CDR2 is EKD. The CDR3 spells CACDTLGDLTAQLFF. In DNA form, the CDR3 reads TGTGCCTGTGACACACTGGGGGATTTGACAGCACAGCTCTTCTTT.

The genes are TRDV3 and TRDJ1, with 9 bases lining up with TRDD2. This CDR3 is built from 19 residues. The germline CDR1 and CDR2 sequences are TVYSNPD and GDNSRS (reference sequence). The junction had 19 bases not matched to a gene; V was cut back by 2 bases and J by 0 bases. For the CDR3, the DNA is TGTGCCTTTTCCACGGGGCCTTCCTACGGCAGTCAGAACACCGATAAACTCATCTTT. Its protein product is CAFSTGPSYGSQNTDKLIF.

Turning to this clone: The sample carries other DNA sequences with the same CDR3. The chain employs TRAV29/DV5 and TRDJ1, with D possibly TRDD3 on 5 matching bases. Germline CDR1 reads NSMFDY; CDR2 reads ISSIKDK. V gave up 0 bases and J gave up 4 bases, with 19 bases separating them. The CDR3 covers 16 residues. This chain's CDR3 is CAASASSPGAIDKLIF. The CDR3 nucleotides are TGTGCAGCAAGCGCGAGCAGTCCGGGGGCCATCGATAAACTCATCTTT.

The chain combines TRDV2 with TRDJ1, with 10 nucleotides matching TRDD3. Germline assignment: CDR1 GEAIGNYY and CDR2 EKD. This CDR3 spans 18 amino acids. The V gene end was trimmed by 5 bases and the J gene end by 3 bases; junction bases not matched to a gene: 17. This CDR3 reads CACVPLLGDAGIADKLIF. The DNA of the CDR3 is TGTGCCTGTGTCCCATTACTGGGGGATGCAGGTATAGCCGATAAACTCATCTTT.

This clone is labeled medium-sized. Other nucleotide sequences from this sample produce the same CDR3. V is TRDV2 and J is TRDJ2; 10 bases are shared with TRDD3. Germline trimming cut 0 bases from V and 5 bases from J; bases unmatched to any gene: 5. CDR1 and CDR2 from the germline V gene are GEAIGNYY and EKD. This CDR3 has 16 residues. In nucleotides, the CDR3 is TGTGCCTGTGACACCGTGGGGGGATACGCTACAGCACAACTCTTCTTT. Encoded protein: CACDTVGGYATAQLFF.

The J gene is TRDJ3, the V gene TRDV2; D possibly corresponds to TRDD3 (5 bases). Trimming shortened V by 7 bases and J by 0 bases, and 18 bases separated the two germline ends. Germline CDR1 reads GEAIGNYY; CDR2 reads EKD. The CDR3 loop spans 18 amino acids. The CDR3: CACDILDPSSWDTRQMFF. CDR3 sequence (DNA): TGTGCCTGCGATATACTGGACCCTAGCTCCTGGGACACCCGACAGATGTTTTTC.